This TCR beta chain is from a study of cytomegalovirus exposure and HLA in healthy donors. Study as a whole: An earlier analysis found fewer than 120 million unique TCR beta sequences from approximately 190 million T cells. Study-level results: In a later analysis, specific HLA alleles were associated with approximately 16,000 TCR beta sequences at a 0.05 false discovery rate.

CDR1 SGHVS and CDR2 FNYEAQ come from the germline V gene. The CDR3 has 15 residues. Trimming shortened V by 5 bases and J by 7 bases, and 17 bases separated the two germline ends. Concerning this clone itself: No antigen is known for it.

60 Vbeta and 13 Jbeta primers were used in PCR. As originally analysed: Tens of millions of unique TCR beta chains, roughly 11 million shared, were counted in a later analysis. The assay was immunoSEQ multiplex PCR, and TCRdb's table has in-frame clones only and misses some. That table supplies the V and J calls and clone size; D and trimming were determined from the DNA. The sample yields some 87,000 clones, about 73% seen once. The sequence derives from a woman in her forties or fifties in good health and CMV-seropositive. Sequencing was performed on PBMCs. The rearrangement joins TRBV7-6 to TRBJ2-2, with a tentative D call TRBD1 (5 bases). The CDR3 DNA sequence: TGTGCCAGCAGCCCCACCAGGGCAGGCAGCGGGGAGCTGTTTTTT. This translates into CASSPTRAGSGELFF.